This T cell receptor (beta chain) derives from a study of blood T cell repertoires in COVID-19. Overall study: Whether acute or convalescent, the COVID-19 samples came from the United States, Italy and Spain.

CDR3 length: 14 residues. V dropped 3 bases and J dropped 3; count of bases not matched to a gene: 3. CDR1 is SGHVS, CDR2 FQNEAQ, per germline. In the source study's methods: Using reference gene primer amplification, nucleated cell counts were estimated. Produced via immunoSEQ multiplex PCR; TCRdb's table is partial and in-frame only. D and trimming were read from the DNA, whereas the V and J calls and clone size are those reported in that table. The sample contains some 260,000 clones, 85% to 95% of which appear only once. In terms of age and location, participants ranged from about 18 to 95 years and lived in 24 US areas. Cohorts were determined from participant-reported clinical history.

The V call is TRBV7-8, the J call TRBJ2-5; 8 bases are a match to TRBD2. The sequence derives from a woman between 18 and 29 years old who had recovered from COVID-19. The specimen was PBMCs or T cells enriched from blood (not recorded which). The CDR3 DNA follows: TGTGCCAGCAGCTTCCCCGGGGGGGAAGAGACCCAGTACTTC. Protein sequence: CASSFPGGEETQYF. The whole variable domain, filled in from reference TRBV7-8 and TRBJ2-5, reads GAGVSQSPRYKVAKRGQDVALRCDPISGHVSLFWYQQALGQGPEFLTYFQNEAQLDKSGLPSDRFFAERPEGSVSTLKIQRTQQEDSAVYLCASSFPGGEETQYFGPGTRLLVL.